Listed here is a single T cell receptor (beta chain). The CDR3 contains 15 residues. The V gene's germline CDR1 is SGHTA and CDR2 FQGNSA. V was pared by 1 base and J by 12 bases, with 19 bases between. Then a second PCR, running about 7 to 11 cycles, was carried out with a sample-barcoded 5' primer and a J-beta primer mix. MiXCR, applied by TCRdb to the 5' RACE reads, yields one record per CDR3 protein. The table has about 780,000 distinct CDR3 sequences, about 47% seen once. These data belong to a study of blood T cells in healthy people across ages. At least 5 micrograms of total RNA were extracted per sample.

V and J are TRBV7-2 and TRBJ2-1; tentatively, D is TRBD1 (6 bases). Input material: blood. The receptor's source is an elderly man in good health. The CDR3 nucleotides read TGTGCCAGCAGCTTAGGCCAAACAGGGACGTATGGGCAGTTCTTC. Amino acids: CASSLGQTGTYGQFF. The whole variable domain, filled in from reference TRBV7-2 and TRBJ2-1, reads GAGVSQSPSNKVTEKGKDVELRCDPISGHTALYWYRQSLGQGLEFLIYFQGNSAPDKSGLPSDRFSAERTGGSVSTLTIQRTQQEDSAVYLCASSLGQTGTYGQFFGPGTRLTVL.